A selection of T cell receptor beta chains follows, all from one sample in a study of blood T cell repertoires in COVID-19. Only in-frame clones appear in the TCRdb table, and some are missing; sequencing was by immunoSEQ multiplex PCR. This sample carries under 300,000 clones, 86% of them seen once, and the ten largest clones take over 9.5%. The specimen was peripheral blood. The receptor source for this set is a woman under 40 with COVID-19, enrolled during active disease. Each CDR3 is given with its conserved first and last residue. Each record gives: D gene, V gene, clone size, J gene, CDR3 DNA, CDR3 protein. A D gene is named only where the DNA matches it firmly. Only part of the rows carry a size: once, few, many, or a class if the clone is expanded.

NA	TRBV11-2	NA	TRBJ2-1	TGTGCCAGCCTAGGGGAGGCCACCTACAATGAGCAGTTCTTC	CASLGEATYNEQFF
NA	TRBV20-1	NA	TRBJ2-7	TGCAGTGTGGCAGGTCGCGCTATTAGGTACTTC	CSVAGRAIRYF
TRBD1	TRBV10-2	few	TRBJ1-2	TGCGCCGGACAGGGGGCGGATGGCTACACCTTC	CAGQGADGYTF
NA	TRBV18	once	TRBJ1-1	TGTGCCAGCTCACCCCTTTCGACTAACACTGAAGCTTTCTTT	CASSPLSTNTEAFF
NA	TRBV19	NA	TRBJ2-5	TGTGCCAGTAGTATAGAGCGCCGGTCGAGACAAGAGACCCAGTACTTC	CASSIERRSRQETQYF
TRBD1	TRBV4-1	NA	TRBJ2-7	TGCGCCAGCAGCCAAGAACGACAGGGGGCTTCCTACGAGCAGTACTTC	CASSQERQGASYEQYF
TRBD1	TRBV11-2	NA	TRBJ1-3	TGTGCCAGCAGCTTTACAGGGGGTACTGGAAACACCATATATTTT	CASSFTGGTGNTIYF
TRBD2	TRBV11-2	NA	TRBJ2-7	TGTGCCAGCAGCTTAGTTGGATTTCCCGACCCGGGGGGGATCTACGAGCAGTACTTC	CASSLVGFPDPGGIYEQYF
TRBD1	TRBV3-1/TRBV3-2	NA	TRBJ1-2	TGTGCCAGCAGCCACGGACAGGGCCTTGCCTATGGCTACACCTTC	CASSHGQGLAYGYTF
TRBD1	TRBV4-1	NA	TRBJ2-7	TGCGCCAGCAGCCAATCCGGGACAGGGACCTACGAGCAGTACTTC	CASSQSGTGTYEQYF
NA	TRBV6-1	NA	TRBJ2-7	TGTGCCAGCAGTGATTTGGGGGGGGCCTCCTACGAGCAGTACTTC	CASSDLGGASYEQYF
TRBD2	TRBV30	NA	TRBJ2-3	TGTGCCTGGTCCCGGGACTACCTTGCCGGGGATACGCAGTATTTT	CAWSRDYLAGDTQYF
NA	TRBV3-1/TRBV3-2	NA	TRBJ1-2	TGTGCCAGCAGCCAAGAGGATACAGGGCTTGGCTACACCTTC	CASSQEDTGLGYTF
NA	TRBV7-2	NA	TRBJ2-5	TGTGCCAGCAGCTTAGCGCGGTCGGGCAGAGCATGGGAGGAGACCCAGTACTTC	CASSLARSGRAWEETQYF
NA	TRBV18	NA	TRBJ2-1	TGTGCCAGCACTCTTAGCAGGGACATTCACTCCTACAATGAGCAGTTCTTC	CASTLSRDIHSYNEQFF
TRBD1	TRBV5-6	NA	TRBJ1-6	TGTGCCAGCAGCTTGTCCGGGACAGCGAATTCACCCCTCCACTTT	CASSLSGTANSPLHF
NA	TRBV4-1	once	TRBJ2-7	TGCGCCAGCAGCCAAGACAGGGCGAGCGAGCAGTACTTC	CASSQDRASEQYF
NA	TRBV18	once	TRBJ1-5	TGTGCCAGCTCACCAACGGGGATGCGCAATCAGCCCCAGCATTTT	CASSPTGMRNQPQHF
NA	TRBV7-6	NA	TRBJ1-5	TGTGCCAGCAGCCGAGGTAGGGGCAGCGCCCAGCCCCAGCATTTT	CASSRGRGSAQPQHF
NA	TRBV2	NA	TRBJ1-1	TGTGCCAGCCTACGTGAACAGGGGAACACTGAAGCTTTCTTT	CASLREQGNTEAFF
NA	TRBV4-2	NA	TRBJ2-7	TGTGCCAGCAGCCAAGTTGAGAACTACGAGCAGTACTTC	CASSQVENYEQYF
NA	TRBV11-2	NA	TRBJ2-7	TGTGCCAGCAGCCCACGTCGTAGGGGCTCGTCGGACTACGAGCAGTACTTC	CASSPRRRGSSDYEQYF
NA	TRBV7-8	NA	TRBJ2-5	TGTGCCAGCAGCCCCGCGGTAAGGGGAGAGACCCAGTACTTC	CASSPAVRGETQYF
NA	TRBV12-3/TRBV12-4	NA	TRBJ1-4	TGTGCCAGCAGTTTGGGGGAGGCAAAACTGTTTTTT	CASSLGEAKLFF
NA	TRBV7-9	NA	TRBJ1-2	TGTGCCAGCACCGTACAGGGTATTAACTATGGCTACACCTTC	CASTVQGINYGYTF
NA	TRBV10-1	NA	TRBJ2-7	TGCGCCAGCAGTGACCAAAACTCCTACGAGCAGTACTTC	CASSDQNSYEQYF
NA	TRBV4-2	NA	TRBJ2-1	TGTGCCAGCAGCCAAGGAGGTACCAGCTCCTACAATGAGCAGTTCTTC	CASSQGGTSSYNEQFF
NA	TRBV6-5	NA	TRBJ1-1	TGTGCCAGCACCGAGGAGGCGGGTACTGAAGCTTTCTTT	CASTEEAGTEAFF
TRBD2	TRBV27	NA	TRBJ2-1	TGTGCCAGCAGTTATGGACTAGCGGGGGCGCACAATGAGCAGTTCTTC	CASSYGLAGAHNEQFF
TRBD2	TRBV9	NA	TRBJ2-3	TGTGCCAGCAGCGCCGGGGGGGCTACAGATACGCAGTATTTT	CASSAGGATDTQYF
TRBD1	TRBV10-2	NA	TRBJ1-1	TGCGCCAGCAGTTGGACAGGGGGGACGAACACTGAAGCTTTCTTT	CASSWTGGTNTEAFF
TRBD1	TRBV6-5	NA	TRBJ2-1	TGTGCCAGCACTAGGGACAGGGGGAACAATGAGCAGTTCTTC	CASTRDRGNNEQFF
TRBD1	TRBV27	NA	TRBJ1-5	TGTGCCAGCAGCGACAGGGACAGCAATCAGCCCCAGCATTTT	CASSDRDSNQPQHF
NA	TRBV29-1	NA	TRBJ2-7	TGCAGCGTTGTGGTGGGGGGGCTGCGCTACGAGCAGTACTTC	CSVVVGGLRYEQYF
NA	TRBV4-1	NA	TRBJ1-2	TGCGCCAGCAGTCGACTGGGGCTGGATGGCTACACCTTC	CASSRLGLDGYTF
TRBD2	TRBV5-5	NA	TRBJ2-5	TGTGCCAGCAGCTTGTTAGGGACTAGCGGGGGGATGGAGACCCAGTACTTC	CASSLLGTSGGMETQYF
NA	TRBV27	NA	TRBJ2-5	TGTGCCAGCAGTCCCCTAGCCGTACTACCTCAAGAGACCCAGTACTTC	CASSPLAVLPQETQYF
NA	TRBV7-8	NA	TRBJ2-7	TGTGCCAGCAGGGCAGGAGGAAAATCCTACGAGCAGTACTTC	CASRAGGKSYEQYF
TRBD1	TRBV18	NA	TRBJ1-4	TGTGCCAGCTCACCCCTACAGGGGGCAAGGGAAGAAAAACTGTTTTTT	CASSPLQGAREEKLFF
NA	TRBV7-2	NA	TRBJ2-5	TGTGCCAGCAGCCCGCGACAGAGACGTTCGTTGGGGGAGACCCAGTACTTC	CASSPRQRRSLGETQYF
TRBD1	TRBV5-1	NA	TRBJ1-1	TGCGCCAGCAGCGAGAGCTACAGGGGACCGAACACTGAAGCTTTCTTT	CASSESYRGPNTEAFF
NA	TRBV9	NA	TRBJ1-1	TGTGCCAGCAGCGCAGGGGTCCACACTGAAGCTTTCTTT	CASSAGVHTEAFF
NA	TRBV2	NA	TRBJ1-6	TGTGCCAGCAGTGAAGGAACTTATTATAATTCACCCCTCCACTTT	CASSEGTYYNSPLHF
NA	TRBV3-1/TRBV3-2	NA	TRBJ2-3	TGTGCCAGCAGCCATACAGGAGATACGCAGTATTTT	CASSHTGDTQYF
NA	TRBV27	NA	TRBJ2-1	TGTGCCAGCAGTTCTTACTCCGGAGGAAATGAGCAGTTCTTC	CASSSYSGGNEQFF
NA	TRBV7-8	NA	TRBJ2-1	TGTGCCAGCACCTTCCCTGCAGGGAATGAGCAGTTCTTC	CASTFPAGNEQFF
TRBD1	TRBV6-2/TRBV6-3	NA	TRBJ1-3	TGTGCCAGCAGTCCCCTCGAGCTGGACAGGGGAAACACCATATATTTT	CASSPLELDRGNTIYF
NA	TRBV27	NA	TRBJ1-5	TGTGCCAGCAGCTTAAATGGGCCCAGATGGCAGCCCCAGCATTTT	CASSLNGPRWQPQHF
TRBD1	TRBV7-9	NA	TRBJ1-6	TGTGCCAGCAGCTCTAGCCTGGGACAGGGGTCCTATAATTCACCCCTCCACTTT	CASSSSLGQGSYNSPLHF
TRBD1	TRBV24-1	NA	TRBJ2-2	TGTGCCACCAGGGGACAGGCCAACGGGGAGCTGTTTTTT	CATRGQANGELFF
NA	TRBV10-3	few	TRBJ1-1	TGTGCCATCAGCGGTGGTAGTTTGAACACTGAAGCTTTCTTT	CAISGGSLNTEAFF
NA	TRBV19	NA	TRBJ1-1	TGTGCCAGTATGGGCGGACTTGTTGAAGCTTTCTTT	CASMGGLVEAFF
TRBD2	TRBV2	NA	TRBJ2-7	TGTGCCAGCAGGAACGATCTAGCGGGAGGATACGAGCAGTACTTC	CASRNDLAGGYEQYF
TRBD1	TRBV6-5	NA	TRBJ2-1	TGTGCCAGCAGGGACAGGTTGTCCTACAATGAGCAGTTCTTC	CASRDRLSYNEQFF
NA	TRBV28	NA	TRBJ1-5	TGTGCCAGCAGGACTCCCCCGGTACAGCCCCAGCATTTT	CASRTPPVQPQHF
NA	TRBV5-4	NA	TRBJ1-3	TGTGCCAGCAGCATCACAGGTTCTGGAAACACCATATATTTT	CASSITGSGNTIYF
TRBD1	TRBV15	many	TRBJ2-3	TGTGCCACCAGCAGCGACTCAGGGGGCTACACAGATACGCAGTATTTT	CATSSDSGGYTDTQYF
TRBD2	TRBV2	NA	TRBJ2-5	TGTGCCAGCATAGGAGCCCAACTAGCGGGGGGAAAGGAGACCCAGTACTTC	CASIGAQLAGGKETQYF